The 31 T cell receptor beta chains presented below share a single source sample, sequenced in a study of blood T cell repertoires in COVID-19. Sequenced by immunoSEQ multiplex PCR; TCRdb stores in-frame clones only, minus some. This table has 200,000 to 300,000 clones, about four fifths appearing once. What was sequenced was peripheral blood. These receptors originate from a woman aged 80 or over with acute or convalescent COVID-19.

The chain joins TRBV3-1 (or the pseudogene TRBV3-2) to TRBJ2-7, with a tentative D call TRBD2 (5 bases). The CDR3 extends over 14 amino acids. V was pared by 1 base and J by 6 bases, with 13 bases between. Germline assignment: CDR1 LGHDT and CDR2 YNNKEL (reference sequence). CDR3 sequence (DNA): TGTGCCAGCAGCCAAGGGGAGCCCCTCCGCGAGCAGTACTTC. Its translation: CASSQGEPLREQYF.

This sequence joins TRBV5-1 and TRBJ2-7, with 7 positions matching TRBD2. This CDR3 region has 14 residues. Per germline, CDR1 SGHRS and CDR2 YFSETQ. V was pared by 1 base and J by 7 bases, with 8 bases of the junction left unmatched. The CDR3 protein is CASSLSSGPGEQYF. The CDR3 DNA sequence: TGCGCCAGCAGCTTGAGTAGCGGGCCGGGGGAGCAGTACTTC.

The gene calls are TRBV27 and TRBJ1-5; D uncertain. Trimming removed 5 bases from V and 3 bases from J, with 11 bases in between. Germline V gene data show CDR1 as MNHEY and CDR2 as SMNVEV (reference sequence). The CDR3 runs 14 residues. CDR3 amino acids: CASSAPGNNQPQHF. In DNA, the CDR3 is TGTGCCAGCAGTGCCCCGGGGAACAATCAGCCCCAGCATTTT.

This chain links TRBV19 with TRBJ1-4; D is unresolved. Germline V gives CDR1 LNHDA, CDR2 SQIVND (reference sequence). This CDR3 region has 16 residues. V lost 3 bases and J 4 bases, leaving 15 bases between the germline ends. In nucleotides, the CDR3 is TGTGCCAGTAGTATGGTCGAGGGTTACCTTAATGAAAAACTGTTTTTT. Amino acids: CASSMVEGYLNEKLFF.

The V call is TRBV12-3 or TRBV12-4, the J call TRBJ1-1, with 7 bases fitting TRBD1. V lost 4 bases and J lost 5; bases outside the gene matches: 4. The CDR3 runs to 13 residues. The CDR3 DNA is TGTGCCAGCAGTTATACAGGGGAGACTGAAGCTTTCTTT. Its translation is CASSYTGETEAFF.

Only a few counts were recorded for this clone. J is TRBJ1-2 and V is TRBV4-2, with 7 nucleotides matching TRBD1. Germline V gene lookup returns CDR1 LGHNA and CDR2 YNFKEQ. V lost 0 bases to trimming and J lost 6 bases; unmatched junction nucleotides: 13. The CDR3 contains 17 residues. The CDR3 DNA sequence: TGTGCCAGCAGCCAAGATTTAGGGGGGACAGCCTTTGATGGCTACACCTTC. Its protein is CASSQDLGGTAFDGYTF.

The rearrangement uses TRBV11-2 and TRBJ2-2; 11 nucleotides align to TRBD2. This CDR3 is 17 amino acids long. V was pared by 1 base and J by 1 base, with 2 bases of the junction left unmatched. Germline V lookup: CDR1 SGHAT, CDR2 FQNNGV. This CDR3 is CASSLAGTSGNTGELFF. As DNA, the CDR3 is TGTGCCAGCAGCTTAGCGGGGACTAGCGGGAACACCGGGGAGCTGTTTTTT.

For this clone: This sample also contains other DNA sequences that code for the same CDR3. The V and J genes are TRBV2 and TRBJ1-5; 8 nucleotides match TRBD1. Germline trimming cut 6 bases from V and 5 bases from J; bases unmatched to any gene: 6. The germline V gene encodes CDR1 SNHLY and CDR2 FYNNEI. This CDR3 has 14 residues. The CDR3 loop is CASSLDRGDQPQHF. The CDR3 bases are TGTGCCAGCAGCTTAGACAGGGGAGATCAGCCCCAGCATTTT.

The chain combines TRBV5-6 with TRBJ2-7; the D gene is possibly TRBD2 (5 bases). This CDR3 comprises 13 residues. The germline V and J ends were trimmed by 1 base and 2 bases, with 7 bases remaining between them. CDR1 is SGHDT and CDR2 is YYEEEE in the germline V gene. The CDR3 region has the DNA TGTGCCAGCAGCTTGCCGGGGACCTACGAGCAGTACTTC. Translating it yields CASSLPGTYEQYF.

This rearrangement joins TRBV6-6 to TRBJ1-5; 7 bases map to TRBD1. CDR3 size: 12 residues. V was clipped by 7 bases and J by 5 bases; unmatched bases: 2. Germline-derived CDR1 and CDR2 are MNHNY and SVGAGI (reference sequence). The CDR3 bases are TGTGCCAGCACCACAGGGGATCAGCCCCAGCATTTT. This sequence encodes CASTTGDQPQHF.

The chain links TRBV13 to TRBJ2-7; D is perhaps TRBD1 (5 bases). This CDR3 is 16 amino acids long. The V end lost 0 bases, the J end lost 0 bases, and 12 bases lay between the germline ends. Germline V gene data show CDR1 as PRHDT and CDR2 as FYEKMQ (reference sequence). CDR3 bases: TGTGCCAGCAGCTTAGGCCCCCAGGGCCACTCCTACGAGCAGTACTTC. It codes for CASSLGPQGHSYEQYF. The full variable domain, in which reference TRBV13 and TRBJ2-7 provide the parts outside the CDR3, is AAGVIQSPRHLIKEKRETATLKCYPIPRHDTVYWYQQGPGQDPQFLISFYEKMQSDKGSIPDRFSAQQFSDYHSELNMSSLELGDSALYFCASSLGPQGHSYEQYFGPGTRLTVT.

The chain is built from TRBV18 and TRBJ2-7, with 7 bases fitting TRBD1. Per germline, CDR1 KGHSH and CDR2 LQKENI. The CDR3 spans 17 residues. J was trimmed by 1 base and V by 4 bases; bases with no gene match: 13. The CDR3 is CASSHLVPTGLSYEQYF. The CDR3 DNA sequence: TGTGCCAGCTCACACCTGGTCCCGACAGGGCTGTCCTACGAGCAGTACTTC.

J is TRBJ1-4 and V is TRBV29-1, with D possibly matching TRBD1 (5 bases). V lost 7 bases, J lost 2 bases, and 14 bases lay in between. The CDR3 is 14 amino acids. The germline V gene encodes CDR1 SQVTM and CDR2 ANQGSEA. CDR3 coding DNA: TGCAGCGCGTCAACAGGCCCTACTAATGAAAAACTGTTTTTT. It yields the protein CSASTGPTNEKLFF.

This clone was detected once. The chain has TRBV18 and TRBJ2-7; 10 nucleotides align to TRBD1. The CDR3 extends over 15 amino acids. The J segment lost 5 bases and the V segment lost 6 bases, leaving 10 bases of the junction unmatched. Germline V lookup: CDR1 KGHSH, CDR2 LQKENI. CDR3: CASSPTGTGDNEQYF. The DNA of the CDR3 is TGTGCCAGCTCCCCAACCGGGACAGGGGATAACGAGCAGTACTTC.

CDR3 amino acids: CASSSGGGGPLYEQFF. The CDR3 bases are TGTGCCAGCAGCTCGGGGGGCGGGGGTCCCCTCTATGAGCAGTTCTTC. J is TRBJ2-1 and V is TRBV7-6, with D possibly being TRBD2 (7 bases). CDR1 and CDR2 from the germline V gene are SGHVS and FNYEAQ. CDR3 size: 16 residues. Trimming removed 4 bases from V and 8 bases from J, with 21 bases in between.

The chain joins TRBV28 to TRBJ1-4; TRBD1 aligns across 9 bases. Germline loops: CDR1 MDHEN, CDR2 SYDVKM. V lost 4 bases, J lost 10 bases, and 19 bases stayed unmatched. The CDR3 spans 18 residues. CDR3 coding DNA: TGTGCCAGCAGTTCCCCATGGGACAGGGTGGGGTCGGTTGGAAAACTGTTTTTT. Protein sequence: CASSSPWDRVGSVGKLFF.

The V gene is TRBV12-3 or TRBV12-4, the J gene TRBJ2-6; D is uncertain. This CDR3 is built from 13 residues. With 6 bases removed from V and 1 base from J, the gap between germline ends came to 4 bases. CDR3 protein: CASSRSGANVLTF. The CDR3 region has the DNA TGTGCCAGCAGCCGGTCTGGGGCCAACGTCCTGACTTTC.

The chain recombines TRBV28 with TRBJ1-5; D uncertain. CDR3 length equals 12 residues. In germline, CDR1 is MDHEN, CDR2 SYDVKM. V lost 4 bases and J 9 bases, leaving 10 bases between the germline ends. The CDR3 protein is CASSSTERPQHF. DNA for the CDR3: TGTGCCAGCAGTTCCACCGAGAGGCCCCAGCATTTT.

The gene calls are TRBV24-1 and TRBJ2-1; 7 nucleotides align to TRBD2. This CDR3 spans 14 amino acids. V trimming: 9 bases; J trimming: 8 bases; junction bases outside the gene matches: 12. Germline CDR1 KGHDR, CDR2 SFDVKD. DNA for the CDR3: TGTGCCACCCAGCGGGGAGGCGGAACGGATGAGCAGTTCTTC. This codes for CATQRGGGTDEQFF.

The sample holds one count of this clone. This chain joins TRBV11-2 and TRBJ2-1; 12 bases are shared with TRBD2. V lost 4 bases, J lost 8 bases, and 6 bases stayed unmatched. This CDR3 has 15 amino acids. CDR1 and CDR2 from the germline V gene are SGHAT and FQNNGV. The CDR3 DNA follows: TGTGCCAGCAGCTCGACTAGCGGGGGCCAGGATGAGCAGTTCTTC. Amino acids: CASSSTSGGQDEQFF.

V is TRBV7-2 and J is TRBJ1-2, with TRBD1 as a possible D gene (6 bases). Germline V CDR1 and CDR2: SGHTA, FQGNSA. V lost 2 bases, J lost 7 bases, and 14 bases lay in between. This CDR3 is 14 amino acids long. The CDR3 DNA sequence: TGTGCCAGCAGCTTAAGACAGGCTCCCCGTGGCTACACCTTC. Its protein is CASSLRQAPRGYTF.

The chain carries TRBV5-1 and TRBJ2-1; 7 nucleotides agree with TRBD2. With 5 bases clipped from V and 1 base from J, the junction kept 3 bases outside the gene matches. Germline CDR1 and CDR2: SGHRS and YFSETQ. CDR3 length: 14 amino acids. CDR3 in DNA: TGCGCCAGCAGTGGGGGGGGTTCCTACAATGAGCAGTTCTTC. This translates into CASSGGGSYNEQFF.

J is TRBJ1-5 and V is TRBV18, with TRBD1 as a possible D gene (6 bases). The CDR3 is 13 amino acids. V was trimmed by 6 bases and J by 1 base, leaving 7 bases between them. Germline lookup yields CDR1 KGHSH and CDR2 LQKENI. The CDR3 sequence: CASSTGSNQPQHF. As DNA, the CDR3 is TGTGCCAGCTCTACAGGGAGCAATCAGCCCCAGCATTTT.

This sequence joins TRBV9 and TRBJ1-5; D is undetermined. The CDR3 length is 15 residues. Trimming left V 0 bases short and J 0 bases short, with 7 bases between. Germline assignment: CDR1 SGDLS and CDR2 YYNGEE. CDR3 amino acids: CASSVGAASNQPQHF. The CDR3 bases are TGTGCCAGCAGCGTAGGGGCAGCTAGCAATCAGCCCCAGCATTTT.

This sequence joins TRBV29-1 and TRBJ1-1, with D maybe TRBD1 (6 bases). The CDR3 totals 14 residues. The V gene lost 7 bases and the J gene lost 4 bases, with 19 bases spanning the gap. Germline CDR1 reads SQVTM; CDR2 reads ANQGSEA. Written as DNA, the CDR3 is TGCAGCGCCCTCGGGGGGGCCGGTTCCACTGAAGCTTTCTTT. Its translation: CSALGGAGSTEAFF.

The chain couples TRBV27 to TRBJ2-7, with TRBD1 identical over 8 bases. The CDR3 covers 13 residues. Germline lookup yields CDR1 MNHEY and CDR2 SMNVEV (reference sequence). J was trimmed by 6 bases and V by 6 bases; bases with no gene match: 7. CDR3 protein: CASRDWTGIEQYF. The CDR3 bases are TGTGCCAGCAGGGACTGGACAGGGATCGAGCAGTACTTC.

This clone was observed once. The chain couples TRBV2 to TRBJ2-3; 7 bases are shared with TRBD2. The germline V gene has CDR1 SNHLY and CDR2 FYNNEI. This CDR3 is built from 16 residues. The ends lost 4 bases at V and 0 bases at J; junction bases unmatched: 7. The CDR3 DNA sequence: TGTGCCAGCAGTGGGGGCGGGGGTCTTAGCACAGATACGCAGTATTTT. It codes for CASSGGGGLSTDTQYF. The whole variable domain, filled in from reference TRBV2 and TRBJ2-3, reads EPEVTQTPSHQVTQMGQEVILRCVPISNHLYFYWYRQILGQKVEFLVSFYNNEISEKSEIFDDQFSVERPDGSNFTLKIRSTKLEDSAMYFCASSGGGGLSTDTQYFGPGTRLTVL.

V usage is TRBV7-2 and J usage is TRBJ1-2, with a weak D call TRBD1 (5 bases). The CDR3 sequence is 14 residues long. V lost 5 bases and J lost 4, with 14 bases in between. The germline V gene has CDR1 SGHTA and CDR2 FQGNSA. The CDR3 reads CASSPGGVPYGYTF. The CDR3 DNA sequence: TGTGCCAGCAGCCCAGGAGGGGTGCCCTATGGCTACACCTTC.

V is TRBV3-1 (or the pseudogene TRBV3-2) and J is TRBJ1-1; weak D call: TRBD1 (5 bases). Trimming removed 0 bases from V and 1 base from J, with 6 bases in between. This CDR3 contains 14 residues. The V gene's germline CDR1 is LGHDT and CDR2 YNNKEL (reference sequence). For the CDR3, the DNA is TGTGCCAGCAGCCAAGATAGGGGGAACACTGAAGCTTTCTTT. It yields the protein CASSQDRGNTEAFF.

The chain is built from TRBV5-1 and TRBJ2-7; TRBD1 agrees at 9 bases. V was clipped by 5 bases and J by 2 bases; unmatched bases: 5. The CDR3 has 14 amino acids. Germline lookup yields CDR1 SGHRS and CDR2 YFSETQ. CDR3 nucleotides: TGCGCCAGCAGTGCCGGGACAGGGACCTACGAGCAGTACTTC. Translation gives CASSAGTGTYEQYF.

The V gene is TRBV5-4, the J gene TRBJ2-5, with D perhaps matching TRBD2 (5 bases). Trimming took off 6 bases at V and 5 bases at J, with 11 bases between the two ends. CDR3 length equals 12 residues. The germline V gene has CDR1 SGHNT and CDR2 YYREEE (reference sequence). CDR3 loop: CASNAGRETQYF. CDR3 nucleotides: TGTGCCAGCAATGCGGGCCGGGAGACCCAGTACTTC. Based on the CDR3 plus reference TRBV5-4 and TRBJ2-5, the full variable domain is ETGVTQSPTHLIKTRGQQVTLRCSSQSGHNTVSWYQQALGQGPQFIFQYYREEENGRGNFPPRFSGLQFPNYSSELNVNALELDDSALYLCASNAGRETQYFGPGTRLLVL.